This T cell receptor (beta chain) was retrieved from a study of T cell changes during pregnancy in multiple sclerosis. Sequencing used immunoSEQ multiplex PCR; TCRdb keeps in-frame clones, though not all of them. The profile shows under 25,000 clones, roughly nine tenths of them singletons. Sequencing used CD8+ T cells from peripheral blood mononuclear cells, obtained after pregnancy. The TCR comes from a female donor with multiple sclerosis, enrolled in a pregnancy study.

The CDR3 sequence: CSVAGQENSGANVLTF. The CDR3 nucleotides are TGCAGCGTGGCGGGACAGGAGAACTCTGGGGCCAACGTCCTGACTTTC. The genes are TRBV29-1 and TRBJ2-6; 8 bases match TRBD1. The CDR3 contains 16 residues. Unmatched junction bases numbered 7, after V lost 6 bases and J lost 0 bases. Germline CDR1 reads SQVTM; CDR2 reads ANQGSEA.